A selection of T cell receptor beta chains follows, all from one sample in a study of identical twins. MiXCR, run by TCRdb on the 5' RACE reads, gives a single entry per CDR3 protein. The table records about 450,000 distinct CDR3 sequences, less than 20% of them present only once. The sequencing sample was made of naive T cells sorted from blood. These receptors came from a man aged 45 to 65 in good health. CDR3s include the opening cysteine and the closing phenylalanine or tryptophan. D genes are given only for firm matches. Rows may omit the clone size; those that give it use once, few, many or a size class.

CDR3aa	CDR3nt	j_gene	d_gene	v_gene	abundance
CASSLIVLAGFSYNEQFF	TGTGCCAGCAGTTTAATAGTCCTAGCGGGGTTTTCCTACAATGAGCAGTTCTTC	TRBJ2-1	TRBD2	TRBV28	NA
CASNHLQGKSQGYTF	TGCGCCAGCAACCATCTACAGGGGAAGTCTCAGGGCTACACCTTC	TRBJ1-2	TRBD1	TRBV5-1	few
CASSQDIMGIANEKLFF	TGCGCCAGCAGCCAAGATATTATGGGGATTGCTAATGAAAAACTGTTTTTT	TRBJ1-4	NA	TRBV4-3	many
CSVVVAGETQYF	TGCAGCGTTGTTGTGGCGGGCGAGACCCAGTACTTC	TRBJ2-5	NA	TRBV29-1	NA
CASSDTLETQYF	TGTGCCAGCAGCGACACTTTAGAGACCCAGTACTTC	TRBJ2-5	NA	TRBV28	NA
CASSLGASNEQFF	TGTGCCAGCAGTTTAGGCGCGTCCAATGAGCAGTTCTTC	TRBJ2-1	NA	TRBV12-3/TRBV12-4	NA
CSARISGRRTDTQYF	TGCAGTGCTAGAATTAGCGGGAGGCGCACAGATACGCAGTATTTT	TRBJ2-3	TRBD2	TRBV20-1	few
CASSLLPTGTYEQYF	TGTGCCAGCAGTTTATTACCGACGGGGACCTACGAGCAGTACTTC	TRBJ2-7	NA	TRBV27	NA
CASRGDYNEQFF	TGTGCCAGCAGGGGGGATTACAATGAGCAGTTCTTC	TRBJ2-1	NA	TRBV6-5	NA
CAISEPTGTGIYYGYTF	TGTGCCATCAGTGAACCGACCGGGACAGGGATATACTATGGCTACACCTTC	TRBJ1-2	TRBD1	TRBV10-3	NA
CASSYSLAGHNEQFF	TGTGCCAGCAGTTACTCGCTAGCGGGTCACAATGAGCAGTTCTTC	TRBJ2-1	TRBD2	TRBV6-5	few
CASSWTSGRAGEQYF	TGTGCCAGCAGTTGGACTAGCGGGAGGGCCGGGGAGCAGTACTTC	TRBJ2-7	TRBD2	TRBV6-5	few
CASSLSSGSSSRETQYF	TGTGCCAGCAGTTTGAGTAGCGGGAGCTCGTCTCGAGAGACCCAGTACTTC	TRBJ2-5	TRBD2	TRBV28	NA
CASITTGVGNQPQHF	TGTGCCAGTATCACAACAGGGGTGGGCAATCAGCCCCAGCATTTT	TRBJ1-5	TRBD1	TRBV19	few
CASSFDRGRVSLEAFF	TGTGCCAGCAGTTTCGACCGGGGCAGGGTATCCCTTGAAGCTTTCTTT	TRBJ1-1	NA	TRBV28	few
CASSPAGPLYEQYF	TGTGCCAGCAGCCCAGCGGGCCCCCTATACGAGCAGTACTTC	TRBJ2-7	NA	TRBV7-6	many
CASSLAGLSDNTEAFF	TGTGCCAGCAGTTTAGCTGGGCTTTCGGACAACACTGAAGCTTTCTTT	TRBJ1-1	NA	TRBV12-3/TRBV12-4	NA
CSVPGTGSYEQYF	TGCAGCGTCCCCGGGACAGGGTCCTACGAGCAGTACTTC	TRBJ2-7	TRBD1	TRBV29-1	few
CASSILAGGVGNEQFF	TGTGCCAGTAGTATTCTAGCGGGAGGTGTAGGCAATGAGCAGTTCTTC	TRBJ2-1	TRBD2	TRBV19	NA
CASSPYRPMNTEAFF	TGTGCCAGCAGCCCATACAGGCCCATGAACACTGAAGCTTTCTTT	TRBJ1-1	NA	TRBV7-8	few
CSASLGGTYGYTF	TGCAGTGCTAGCCTGGGGGGGACCTATGGCTACACCTTC	TRBJ1-2	NA	TRBV20-1	NA
CASSQVAPSYEQYF	TGCGCCAGCAGCCAAGTTGCTCCGTCCTACGAGCAGTACTTC	TRBJ2-7	NA	TRBV4-3	NA
CSAGLAGADTQYF	TGCAGTGCAGGACTAGCGGGGGCAGATACGCAGTATTTT	TRBJ2-3	TRBD2	TRBV20-1	few